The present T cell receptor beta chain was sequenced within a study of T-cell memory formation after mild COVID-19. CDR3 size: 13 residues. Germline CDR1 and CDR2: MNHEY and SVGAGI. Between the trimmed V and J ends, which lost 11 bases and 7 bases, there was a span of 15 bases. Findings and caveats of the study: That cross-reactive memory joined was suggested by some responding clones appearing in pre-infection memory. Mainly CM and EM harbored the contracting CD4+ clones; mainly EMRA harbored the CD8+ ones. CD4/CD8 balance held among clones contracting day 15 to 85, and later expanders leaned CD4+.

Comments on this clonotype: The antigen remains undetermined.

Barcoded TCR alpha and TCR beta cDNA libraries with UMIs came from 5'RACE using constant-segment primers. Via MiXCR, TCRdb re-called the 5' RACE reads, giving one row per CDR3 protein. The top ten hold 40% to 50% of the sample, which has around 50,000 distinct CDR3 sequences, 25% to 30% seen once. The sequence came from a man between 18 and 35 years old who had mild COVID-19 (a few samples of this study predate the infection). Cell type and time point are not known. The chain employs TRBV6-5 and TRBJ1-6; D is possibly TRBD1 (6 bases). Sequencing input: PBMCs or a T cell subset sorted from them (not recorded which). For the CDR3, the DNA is TGTGCCGGGGGCGCGTCGAGGAATTCACCCCTCCACTTT. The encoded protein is CAGGASRNSPLHF.